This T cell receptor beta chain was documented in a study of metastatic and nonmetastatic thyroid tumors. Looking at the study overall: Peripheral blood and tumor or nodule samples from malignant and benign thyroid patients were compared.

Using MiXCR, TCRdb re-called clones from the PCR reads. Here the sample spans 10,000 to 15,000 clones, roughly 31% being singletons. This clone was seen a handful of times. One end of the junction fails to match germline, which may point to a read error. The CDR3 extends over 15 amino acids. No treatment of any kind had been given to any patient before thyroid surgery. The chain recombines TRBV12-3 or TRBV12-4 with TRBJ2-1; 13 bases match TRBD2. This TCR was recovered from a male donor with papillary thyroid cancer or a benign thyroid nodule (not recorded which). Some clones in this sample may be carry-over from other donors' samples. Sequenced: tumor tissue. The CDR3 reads CACSLGLAGVREQFF. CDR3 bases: TGTGCCTGCAGTCTCGGACTAGCGGGAGTCCGGGAGCAGTTCTTC.